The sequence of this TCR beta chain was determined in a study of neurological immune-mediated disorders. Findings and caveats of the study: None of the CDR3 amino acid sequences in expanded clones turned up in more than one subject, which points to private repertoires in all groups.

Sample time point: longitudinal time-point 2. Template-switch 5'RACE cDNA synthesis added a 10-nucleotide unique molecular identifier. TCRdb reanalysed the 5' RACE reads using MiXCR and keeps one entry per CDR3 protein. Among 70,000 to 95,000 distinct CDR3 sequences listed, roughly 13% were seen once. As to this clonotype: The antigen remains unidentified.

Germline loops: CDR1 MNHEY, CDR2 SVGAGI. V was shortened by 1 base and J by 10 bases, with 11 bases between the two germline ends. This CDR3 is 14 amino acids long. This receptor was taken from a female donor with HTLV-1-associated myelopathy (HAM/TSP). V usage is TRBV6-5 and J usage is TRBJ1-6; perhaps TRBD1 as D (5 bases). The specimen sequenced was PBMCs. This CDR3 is CASSYFQGGSPLHF. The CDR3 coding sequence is TGTGCCAGCAGTTACTTCCAGGGAGGATCACCCCTCCACTTT.